This TCR beta chain was found in a study of blood T cell repertoires in COVID-19. Turning to the study itself: PBMCs, B-cell-depleted T cells, or T cells provided the cDNA or gDNA that made up the material.

Germline CDR1 reads SGHVS; CDR2 reads FQNEAQ. The CDR3 runs to 15 residues. The V end was cut by 6 bases, the J end by 0 bases, with 11 bases between. During active infection, Seattle patients enrolled and were then monitored through disease. The sample holds one count of this clone. Sequencing used immunoSEQ multiplex PCR; TCRdb keeps in-frame clones, though not all of them. The data show about 430,000 clones, with about 90% seen just once and about 0.91% held by the top ten. The sequence came from a man in his late teens or twenties with COVID-19, enrolled during active disease. The sequenced material came from peripheral blood. V and J are TRBV7-8 and TRBJ1-4; D is perhaps TRBD1 (6 bases). In nucleotides, the CDR3 is TGTGCCAGCAGGAGTAACAGGGCAACTAATGAAAAACTGTTTTTT. This encodes CASRSNRATNEKLFF.